These T cell receptor beta chains were read from a single sample in a study of cytomegalovirus exposure and HLA in healthy donors. Data came from immunoSEQ multiplex PCR; TCRdb stores just in-frame clones and leaves some out. This table has some 250,000 clones, around 87% appearing once. The sequencing input was PBMCs. The receptors shown here come from a woman aged 18-35 years in good health and CMV-seronegative. The CDR3 runs from the conserved cysteine through the conserved F or W. A D gene is named only where the DNA matches it firmly. Size values are once, few and many counts, or a class for expanded clones, and some rows have none.

V gene: TRBV4-2; clone size: NA; D gene: TRBD1; J gene: TRBJ1-1; CDR3 DNA: TGTGCCAGCAGCCGCCCGGATCGGACAGGGAAGAACACTGAAGCTTTCTTT; CDR3 protein: CASSRPDRTGKNTEAFF
V gene: TRBV7-2; clone size: NA; D gene: TRBD2; J gene: TRBJ2-3; CDR3 DNA: TGTGCCAGCAGCTTAATTAGCGGGGGGTCCGTTTACACAGATACGCAGTATTTT; CDR3 protein: CASSLISGGSVYTDTQYF
V gene: TRBV5-1; clone size: few; D gene: NA; J gene: TRBJ1-3; CDR3 DNA: TGCGCCAGCAGCTTGGGCAGCCAGGCGAACACCATATATTTT; CDR3 protein: CASSLGSQANTIYF
V gene: TRBV28; clone size: NA; D gene: NA; J gene: TRBJ1-3; CDR3 DNA: TGTGCCAGCAGTAGTAGCGGCTCTGGAAACACCATATATTTT; CDR3 protein: CASSSSGSGNTIYF
V gene: TRBV6-5; clone size: NA; D gene: NA; J gene: TRBJ2-1; CDR3 DNA: TGTGCCAGCAGTTACTCGGGCCTGACCATGGACACTGGGCAGTTCTTC; CDR3 protein: CASSYSGLTMDTGQFF
V gene: TRBV7-6; clone size: NA; D gene: NA; J gene: TRBJ2-1; CDR3 DNA: TGTGCCAGCAGAAAAGTGGGGGGTGAGCAGTTCTTC; CDR3 protein: CASRKVGGEQFF
V gene: TRBV29-1; clone size: NA; D gene: NA; J gene: TRBJ1-1; CDR3 DNA: TGCAGCGTTTTCAGGGAGGGCACTGAAGCTTTCTTT; CDR3 protein: CSVFREGTEAFF
V gene: TRBV2; clone size: once; D gene: TRBD1; J gene: TRBJ2-5; CDR3 DNA: TGTGCCACCAGCAAAGGGACAGTTCAAAAAGAGACCCAGTACTTC; CDR3 protein: CATSKGTVQKETQYF
V gene: TRBV5-1; clone size: NA; D gene: TRBD2; J gene: TRBJ2-1; CDR3 DNA: TGCGCCAGCAGCCCGAGGACTAGCGGGGGGGCCCGTGAGCAGTTCTTC; CDR3 protein: CASSPRTSGGAREQFF
V gene: TRBV7-9; clone size: NA; D gene: NA; J gene: TRBJ2-7; CDR3 DNA: TGTGCCAGCAGCGCCACAGGGATCCCCTCCTACGAGCAGTACTTC; CDR3 protein: CASSATGIPSYEQYF
V gene: TRBV2; clone size: NA; D gene: TRBD2; J gene: TRBJ2-7; CDR3 DNA: TGTGCCAGCAGGGGTAGCGGGGACGAGCAGTACTTC; CDR3 protein: CASRGSGDEQYF
V gene: TRBV27; clone size: NA; D gene: TRBD1; J gene: TRBJ1-1; CDR3 DNA: TGTGCCAGCAGTTTATCACCAGGGGGCACTGAAGCTTTCTTT; CDR3 protein: CASSLSPGGTEAFF
V gene: TRBV5-5; clone size: NA; D gene: NA; J gene: TRBJ1-3; CDR3 DNA: TGTGCCAGCAGCTCCGGTAGCACCATATATTTT; CDR3 protein: CASSSGSTIYF
V gene: TRBV6-1; clone size: NA; D gene: NA; J gene: TRBJ1-1; CDR3 DNA: TGTGCCGACGAATACAGACTGAACACTGAAGCTTTCTTT; CDR3 protein: CADEYRLNTEAFF
V gene: TRBV7-6; clone size: NA; D gene: NA; J gene: TRBJ2-1; CDR3 DNA: TGTGCCAGCAGCACACCCCGGGACTCCTACTACAATGAGCAGTTCTTC; CDR3 protein: CASSTPRDSYYNEQFF
V gene: TRBV18; clone size: once; D gene: NA; J gene: TRBJ1-1; CDR3 DNA: TGTGCCAGCTCACCACTCTACTTTGACACTGAAGCTTTCTTT; CDR3 protein: CASSPLYFDTEAFF
V gene: TRBV28; clone size: NA; D gene: TRBD1; J gene: TRBJ2-2; CDR3 DNA: TGTGCCAGCAGTCTCGGACAGGGTTTCTTCACCGGGGAGCTGTTTTTT; CDR3 protein: CASSLGQGFFTGELFF
V gene: TRBV10-3; clone size: NA; D gene: TRBD2; J gene: TRBJ2-3; CDR3 DNA: TGTGCCTCAACTGGCCTAGCGGGGGGCCAACTTTACACAGATACGCAGTATTTT; CDR3 protein: CASTGLAGGQLYTDTQYF
V gene: TRBV13; clone size: NA; D gene: TRBD1; J gene: TRBJ2-3; CDR3 DNA: TGTGCCAGCAGCCCAGGGACAGACGTCGCTAGCACAGATACGCAGTATTTT; CDR3 protein: CASSPGTDVASTDTQYF
V gene: TRBV27; clone size: once; D gene: TRBD2; J gene: TRBJ2-1; CDR3 DNA: TGTGCCAGCAGTTTACTTCGCGGGGGGAACTACAATGAGCAGTTCTTC; CDR3 protein: CASSLLRGGNYNEQFF
V gene: TRBV5-1; clone size: once; D gene: NA; J gene: TRBJ1-6; CDR3 DNA: TGCGCCAGCAGCTCCAGAAGCTCCTATAATTCACCCCTCCACTTT; CDR3 protein: CASSSRSSYNSPLHF
V gene: TRBV28; clone size: NA; D gene: TRBD1; J gene: TRBJ1-4; CDR3 DNA: TGTGCCAGCAGTTTGGGGCAGGGGGATTCTAATGAAAAACTGTTTTTT; CDR3 protein: CASSLGQGDSNEKLFF
V gene: TRBV7-2; clone size: NA; D gene: NA; J gene: TRBJ1-5; CDR3 DNA: TGTGCCAGCCAGAACCCCTCTCAGCCCCAGCATTTT; CDR3 protein: CASQNPSQPQHF
V gene: TRBV7-2; clone size: NA; D gene: NA; J gene: TRBJ1-1; CDR3 DNA: TGTGCCAGCAGCTTATACGGGACTGAAGCTTTCTTT; CDR3 protein: CASSLYGTEAFF
V gene: TRBV4-1; clone size: NA; D gene: TRBD1; J gene: TRBJ1-2; CDR3 DNA: TGCGCCAGCAATCCGACAGGGGGCTCCTATGGCTACACCTTC; CDR3 protein: CASNPTGGSYGYTF
V gene: TRBV4-2; clone size: once; D gene: TRBD1; J gene: TRBJ1-4; CDR3 DNA: TGTGCCAGCAGCCAAGCGGGGTCGAGACAGGGGGTTGAAAAACTGTTTTTT; CDR3 protein: CASSQAGSRQGVEKLFF
V gene: TRBV5-1; clone size: NA; D gene: TRBD1; J gene: TRBJ2-1; CDR3 DNA: TGCGCCAGCAGCCCTTGGGCAGGGGGCCACAATGAGCAGTTCTTC; CDR3 protein: CASSPWAGGHNEQFF
V gene: TRBV2; clone size: NA; D gene: NA; J gene: TRBJ2-3; CDR3 DNA: TGTGCCAGCAGCCCCGGGATTAGCAGAGATACGCAGTATTTT; CDR3 protein: CASSPGISRDTQYF
V gene: TRBV5-6; clone size: NA; D gene: TRBD1; J gene: TRBJ1-1; CDR3 DNA: TGTGCCAGCAGCCTCGGGGACAGAAGAACTTTCTTT; CDR3 protein: CASSLGDRRTFF
V gene: TRBV27; clone size: NA; D gene: TRBD2; J gene: TRBJ2-2; CDR3 DNA: TGTGCCAGCAGCGGCGGGAGCACCGGGGAGCTGTTTTTT; CDR3 protein: CASSGGSTGELFF
V gene: TRBV9; clone size: NA; D gene: NA; J gene: TRBJ2-7; CDR3 DNA: TGTGCCAGCAGCGTAGGCCCTAGCGCGGCCTACGAGCAGTACTTC; CDR3 protein: CASSVGPSAAYEQYF
V gene: TRBV7-3; clone size: NA; D gene: TRBD2; J gene: TRBJ2-7; CDR3 DNA: TGTGCCAGCAGCCCCCTAGCGGGGGGCTCCTACGAGCAGTACTTC; CDR3 protein: CASSPLAGGSYEQYF
V gene: TRBV5-6; clone size: NA; D gene: NA; J gene: TRBJ2-5; CDR3 DNA: TGTGCCAGCAGTTCTCCGAAACTAGTAGAGACCCAGTACTTC; CDR3 protein: CASSSPKLVETQYF
V gene: TRBV25-1; clone size: few; D gene: TRBD1; J gene: TRBJ1-6; CDR3 DNA: TGTGCCAGCAGTGAATTTGCACAGGGGAGTTCACCCCTCCACTTT; CDR3 protein: CASSEFAQGSSPLHF
V gene: TRBV4-1; clone size: NA; D gene: NA; J gene: TRBJ1-6; CDR3 DNA: TGCGCCAGCAGCCAAGAGACAGCTTATAATTCACCCCTCCACTTT; CDR3 protein: CASSQETAYNSPLHF
V gene: TRBV7-8; clone size: NA; D gene: NA; J gene: TRBJ2-1; CDR3 DNA: TGTGCCAGCAGCGAATACACAACTGGGAGCTCCTACAATGAGCAGTTCTTC; CDR3 protein: CASSEYTTGSSYNEQFF
V gene: TRBV4-1; clone size: NA; D gene: NA; J gene: TRBJ2-2; CDR3 DNA: TGCGCCAGCAGCCAAGACAGGGAAGTTAACACCGGGGAGCTGTTTTTT; CDR3 protein: CASSQDREVNTGELFF
V gene: TRBV9; clone size: NA; D gene: NA; J gene: TRBJ1-2; CDR3 DNA: TGTGCCAGCAACCTGGGGGGGTTGGATGGCTACACCTTC; CDR3 protein: CASNLGGLDGYTF
V gene: TRBV11-3; clone size: NA; D gene: NA; J gene: TRBJ2-5; CDR3 DNA: TGTGCCAGCAGCTTAGATTCCGGAGAGACCCAGTACTTC; CDR3 protein: CASSLDSGETQYF
V gene: TRBV5-4; clone size: NA; D gene: TRBD1; J gene: TRBJ2-1; CDR3 DNA: TGTGCCAGCAGCACAACAGGGGTCGGTTACAATGAGCAGTTCTTC; CDR3 protein: CASSTTGVGYNEQFF
V gene: TRBV7-6; clone size: NA; D gene: NA; J gene: TRBJ1-1; CDR3 DNA: TGTGCCAGCAGCTTAGCAGGGGCAACTGAAGCTTTCTTT; CDR3 protein: CASSLAGATEAFF
V gene: TRBV28; clone size: NA; D gene: NA; J gene: TRBJ1-1; CDR3 DNA: TGTGCCAGCAGTTACGGGGAAGCGAGTAGTACTGAAGCTTTCTTT; CDR3 protein: CASSYGEASSTEAFF
V gene: TRBV10-1; clone size: NA; D gene: TRBD1; J gene: TRBJ1-5; CDR3 DNA: TGCGCCAGCAGTCGAGACAGGGTAAATCAGCCCCAGCATTTT; CDR3 protein: CASSRDRVNQPQHF
V gene: TRBV2; clone size: NA; D gene: TRBD1; J gene: TRBJ1-5; CDR3 DNA: TGTGCCAGCAGGTCGCAGTCCGCGACAGGGACATATCAGCCCCAGCATTTT; CDR3 protein: CASRSQSATGTYQPQHF
V gene: TRBV13; clone size: NA; D gene: NA; J gene: TRBJ2-1; CDR3 DNA: TGTGCCAGCAAGCATCTCTCCTACAATGAGCAGTTCTTC; CDR3 protein: CASKHLSYNEQFF
V gene: TRBV5-1; clone size: NA; D gene: TRBD2; J gene: TRBJ2-1; CDR3 DNA: TGCGCCAGCAGTCAGTCTAGCGGGGGTACCTACAATGAGCAGTTCTTC; CDR3 protein: CASSQSSGGTYNEQFF
V gene: TRBV19; clone size: NA; D gene: TRBD2; J gene: TRBJ2-3; CDR3 DNA: TGTGCCAGTAGTTCGGGACTAGCGGGGGGCCAATACCTCACAGATACGCAGTATTTT; CDR3 protein: CASSSGLAGGQYLTDTQYF
V gene: TRBV5-1; clone size: once; D gene: NA; J gene: TRBJ2-7; CDR3 DNA: TGCGCCAGCAGTAAGTCGCCAGAATTCTCCTACGAGCAGTACTTC; CDR3 protein: CASSKSPEFSYEQYF
V gene: TRBV5-1; clone size: NA; D gene: NA; J gene: TRBJ2-1; CDR3 DNA: TGCGCCAGCGCTGGGAGCTCCTACAATGAGCAGTTCTTC; CDR3 protein: CASAGSSYNEQFF
V gene: TRBV6-5; clone size: NA; D gene: TRBD2; J gene: TRBJ2-1; CDR3 DNA: TGTGCCAGCAGTTACTCGTCTCGGGGGGGCTACAATGAGCAGTTCTTC; CDR3 protein: CASSYSSRGGYNEQFF
V gene: TRBV11-2; clone size: NA; D gene: TRBD1; J gene: TRBJ2-7; CDR3 DNA: TGTGCCAGCAGCTTAGAGGCAGGGGGCATAGAGCAGTACTTC; CDR3 protein: CASSLEAGGIEQYF
V gene: TRBV7-9; clone size: NA; D gene: NA; J gene: TRBJ2-3; CDR3 DNA: TGTGCCAGCAGGGTACTCGGCACAGATACGCAGTATTTT; CDR3 protein: CASRVLGTDTQYF
V gene: TRBV28; clone size: NA; D gene: NA; J gene: TRBJ1-2; CDR3 DNA: TGTGCCAGCAGTTTGGACAGCTATGGCTACACCTTC; CDR3 protein: CASSLDSYGYTF
V gene: TRBV30; clone size: NA; D gene: TRBD2; J gene: TRBJ2-5; CDR3 DNA: TGTGCCTGGAGTTTAGCGGGGGGGCCCCGGCAAGAGACCCAGTACTTC; CDR3 protein: CAWSLAGGPRQETQYF
V gene: TRBV7-9; clone size: NA; D gene: TRBD2; J gene: TRBJ2-2; CDR3 DNA: TGTGCCAGCAGCTTATCTTTACTGCGGGGGGAACTAAACACCGGGGAGCTGTTTTTT; CDR3 protein: CASSLSLLRGELNTGELFF
V gene: TRBV5-6; clone size: NA; D gene: TRBD2; J gene: TRBJ2-5; CDR3 DNA: TGTGCCAGCAGCTTCGGCGAGCGGGGTTTCCAAGGGACCCAGTACTTC; CDR3 protein: CASSFGERGFQGTQYF